This TCR beta chain comes out of a study of blood T cell repertoires in COVID-19. Across the study: Samples taken during acute and convalescent COVID-19 were collected in the United States, Italy and Spain. Nucleic acid was either cDNA or gDNA, and it came from T cells, B-cell-depleted T cells, or PBMCs.

Methods used by the authors: Amplifying reference gene primers gave estimates of nucleated cell counts. Sequenced by immunoSEQ multiplex PCR; TCRdb stores in-frame clones only, minus some. V, J and clone size are those of that table, while D and trimming were read from the DNA. The repertoire holds about 140,000 clones, with roughly 80% as singletons. V was trimmed by 7 bases and J by 2 bases, leaving 17 bases between them. This CDR3 comprises 15 residues. Looked up from germline, CDR1 is SGHTA and CDR2 is FQGNSA. The TCR was taken from a man aged 65 to 79 who had recovered from COVID-19. The sequencing input was peripheral blood. V gene TRBV7-2 combines with J gene TRBJ2-5, with D possibly matching TRBD2 (5 bases). CDR3 DNA sequence: TGTGCCAGCAAAAAGAGCGGAAAGGAGCAAGAGACCCAGTACTTC. Protein product: CASKKSGKEQETQYF.